One TCR beta chain is described in this entry. Its antigen is unknown. This record comes from a study of cytomegalovirus exposure and HLA in healthy donors. This CDR3 has 14 amino acids. Trimming shortened V by 5 bases and J by 2 bases, and 13 bases separated the two germline ends. The V gene's germline CDR1 is SGHTA and CDR2 FQGNSA. Overall study results and limits: An analysis was carried out later, and it reportedly showed fewer N-insertions in an Asian-associated ancestry cluster than the approximately 700-donor mean.

PCR used 60 Vbeta primers and 13 Jbeta primers. Per the original methods: Tens of millions of unique TCR beta chains, around 11 million of them shared, were counted by a later analysis. Libraries were prepared by immunoSEQ multiplex PCR; TCRdb keeps only in-frame clonotypes and omits some of them. V and J calls plus clone size are reproduced from that table; the DNA served to infer D and trimming. This sample has 110,000 to 150,000 clones, with around 80% found just once. The sequencing sample was made of PBMCs. This sequence was found in a female donor in good health and CMV-seronegative. This rearrangement joins TRBV7-2 to TRBJ2-7, with D perhaps TRBD2 (5 bases). CDR3 DNA sequence: TGTGCCAGCAGCCTTAGGACTGATACCTACGAGCAGTACTTC. It encodes CASSLRTDTYEQYF.